Sequencing of this T cell receptor beta chain was carried out in a study of vaccination and CD4 T cells after COVID-19 (dated 2022 in TCRdb). The study in broad terms: Convalescent patients had a positive SARS-CoV-2 result on nasal swab PCR, and of these patients, about ten had mild disease and one had severe disease. The time from the second vaccine dose to post-vaccine blood sampling had a median of roughly 70 days and ranged from 14 to 241 days. Six males and four females were included in the convalescent cohort, with two Hispanic individuals, seven Caucasians, two Asians and one multiracial person represented. Control cultures used a CEFX viral epitope pool as positive control, an HIV-1 Nef peptide pool as negative control, or no peptide. Post-COVID blood samples were collected from convalescent patients a median of around 100 days after diagnosis, with a range of about 30 to 161 days. For stimulating the cultures, overlapping spike peptide pools were used, derived from SARS-CoV-2 as well as from the common cold coronaviruses HCoV-NL63, HCoV-OC43 and HCoV-229E. In around ten COVID-19 convalescent patients and 4 infection-naive healthy vaccine recipients, the spike-specific CD4+ TCR repertoire before mRNA vaccination was compared with the repertoire after mRNA vaccination. Participants received two doses of either the Pfizer-BioNTech BNT162b2 vaccine (n=8) or the Moderna mRNA-1273 vaccine (n=2). Results the study describes overall, beyond this receptor: Only a relatively small number of convalescent patients were included in the study, and early timepoints following natural infection were not analyzed. The median count of SARS-CoV-2-reactive clonotypes went up from 20 to 25 after infection to a few dozen after vaccination, although the change was not significant. Of the vaccine-specific clones found in convalescent patients, nearly all (304 of 307) were mono-reactive for SARS-CoV-2 spike instead of being cross-reactive with common cold coronaviruses. Among the post-vaccine SARS-CoV-2-reactive clones in convalescent patients, a median around 85% showed up only after vaccination, which suggests vaccine-specific priming.

The CDR3, cysteine through phenylalanine, is 15 amino acids long. This entry keeps only the CDR3 DNA: 45 bases, framed from base 1. The germline V gene sets CDR1 to MDHEN and CDR2 to SYDVKM. The junction carries 15 bases between V and J, which are trimmed by 7 bases and 1 base respectively. Libraries were constructed by PCR. TCR sequencing of DNA from cultured CD4+ T cells used the Oncomine TCR Beta short-read assay at the Johns Hopkins FTIC core. Genomic DNA was extracted from the cultured CD4+ T cells with the QIAamp micro DNA kit. Oncomine TCR Beta libraries from cultured CD4+ T cells were pooled using unique dual indexes and sequenced on an Illumina iSeq 100. The paper's data handling went like this. Non-productive sequences were removed, and CDR3s not starting with C, not ending with F or W, or shorter than 7 amino acids were discarded. The MANAFEST web application identified antigen-specific clonotypes by comparing peptide-stimulated wells against reference wells and other culture wells. To be called positive, a clone needed an FDR below 0.05, an odds ratio above 5, and a productive frequency above 0.1% in at least two of three replicate wells. Cross-reactive clonotypes were defined as significantly expanded in both SARS-CoV-2 spike wells and at least one common cold coronavirus spike condition. CDR3 homology was assessed with Levenshtein distances (stringdist) and unrooted phylogenetic trees (ape) in R version 3.6.1. TCRdb trimmed the raw reads at Q25, called clones with MiXCR and kept productive beta chains. Each CDR3 protein appears once, grouped with its most common genes and DNA. The V and J calls come from TCRdb's annotation, not from the publication. For this sample the table gives over 3,000 distinct CDR3 sequences, of which 60% to 80% were detected only once. The top ten hold under 35% of the sample.

Explained via the paper, the treatment or condition label denotes: roughly 10-day PBMC culture with coronavirus spike peptide pools or control peptides (ViraFEST assay). The ViraFEST assay, used in the study, expanded antigen-specific T cells with peptide pools and then identified the expanded clonotypes through TCR sequencing. Positive SARS-CoV-2 PCR tests in the convalescent patients dated from March to December 2020, before Alpha, Beta and Delta variants emerged in the United States. Each well held 2.2 million or so PBMCs cultured with 9 to 10 ug/ml peptide pools in IMDM containing roughly 5% human AB serum and roughly 10 IU/ml IL-2. Half of the culture medium was replaced with fresh IL-2-containing medium on days 3 and 7. After about nine days of culture, CD4+ T cells were isolated by negative selection with the EasySep CD4+ T cell isolation kit. Ficoll-Paque Plus gradient centrifugation was used to isolate PBMCs from whole blood, and the isolated PBMCs were then either used fresh or cryopreserved at -140C. Each culture condition was generally run in triplicate wells.

Comments on this clonotype: Its antigen is unknown. The record has no base qualities; no much larger clone is one base away.

Recombination joined TRBV28 with TRBJ2-3, with TRBD2 perhaps the D gene, on 7 matching bases. The receptor was derived from a human donor who had recovered from COVID-19. The sample was CD4+ T cells from blood, cultured in vitro. The CDR3 region: CASIGGGAGTDTQYF. The DNA is TGTGCCAGCATTGGAGGGGGGGCAGGCACAGATACGCAGTATTTT.